This T cell receptor (beta chain) was captured by sequencing in a study of blood T cell repertoires in COVID-19. CDR1 is SNHLY, CDR2 FYNNEI, per germline. The CDR3 is 16 residues long. V dropped 2 bases and J dropped 4; count of bases not matched to a gene: 4. The method was immunoSEQ multiplex PCR; TCRdb's version includes in-frame clones alone and lacks a portion of them. This sample has hundreds of thousands of clones, with roughly 90% found just once. The chain combines TRBV2 with TRBJ2-3; 12 bases align to TRBD1. The clonotype originates from a woman aged 30 to 39 with COVID-19, enrolled during active disease. Sequenced sample: peripheral blood. The chain's CDR3 is CASSEYRDRGPDTQYF. Written as DNA, the CDR3 is TGTGCCAGCAGTGAATACCGGGACAGGGGGCCAGATACGCAGTATTTT.